Presented here are 22 T cell receptor beta chains from one specimen sequenced in a study of cytomegalovirus exposure and HLA in healthy donors. PCR employed 60 Vbeta and 13 Jbeta primers. The repertoire was sequenced with immunoSEQ multiplex PCR; TCRdb's copy has only in-frame clones and lacks some. This table has some 170,000 clones, 77% appearing once. Input material: PBMCs. These receptors were taken from a woman aged 55-69 years in good health and CMV-seropositive.

The chain couples TRBV2 to TRBJ1-2; 12 bases are shared with TRBD1. Losses at the gene ends were 6 bases for V and 4 bases for J; bases not matched to a gene: 6. CDR1 is SNHLY, CDR2 FYNNEI, per germline. This CDR3 has 15 residues. The chain's CDR3 is CASSGTGGKVYGYTF. The CDR3 nucleotides read TGTGCCAGCAGCGGGACAGGGGGCAAGGTCTATGGCTACACCTTC.

The CDR3 sequence is CASTSTGGYGYTF. CDR3 nucleotide sequence: TGCGCCAGCACCTCAACAGGGGGCTATGGCTACACCTTC. V and J are TRBV5-1 and TRBJ1-2; 8 bases fit TRBD1. CDR1 SGHRS and CDR2 YFSETQ come from the germline V gene. J gave up 4 bases and V 6 bases, and 5 bases lay outside the gene matches. CDR3 length equals 13 residues.

This rearrangement joins TRBV30 to TRBJ1-2; D gene uncertain. V lost 8 bases and J lost 0, with 13 bases in between. The germline V gene has CDR1 GTSNPN and CDR2 SVGIG (reference sequence). The CDR3 extends over 13 amino acids. For the CDR3, the DNA is TGTGCCGGCGCCAGCGCAACTAACTATGGCTACACCTTC. This sequence encodes CAGASATNYGYTF.

This clone was recorded a few times. The chain employs TRBV27 and TRBJ2-5; the match to TRBD1 covers 7 bases. CDR1 and CDR2 (germline): MNHEY, SMNVEV (reference sequence). The CDR3 is 17 residues long. V lost 6 bases, J lost 1 base, and 14 bases stayed unmatched. The CDR3 reads CASSSRRQGTRQETQYF. CDR3 nucleotides: TGTGCCAGCAGCTCCAGACGACAGGGAACTCGCCAAGAGACCCAGTACTTC.

This clone came up once. The gene calls are TRBV7-2 and TRBJ1-1; D may be TRBD1 (5 bases). Trimming shortened V by 1 base and J by 4 bases, and 10 bases separated the two germline ends. The CDR3 is 14 residues long. The V gene's germline CDR1 is SGHTA and CDR2 FQGNSA. The CDR3 region is CASSLGQHSTEAFF. DNA for the CDR3: TGTGCCAGCAGCTTAGGACAGCATAGCACTGAAGCTTTCTTT.

This chain joins TRBV9 and TRBJ2-1, with TRBD2 matching over 7 bases. J was trimmed by 10 bases and V by 0 bases; bases with no gene match: 10. The CDR3 has 15 residues. The germline V gene has CDR1 SGDLS and CDR2 YYNGEE. DNA for the CDR3: TGTGCCAGCAGCGTAGGGGGTTCGGGGAGGGCGGAGCAGTTCTTC. This translates into CASSVGGSGRAEQFF.

This clone was seen a handful of times. The CDR3 DNA follows: TGTGCCAGCAGCTTGGGACAGGGATATTGGGATACGCAGTATTTT. Its translation is CASSLGQGYWDTQYF. The chain is built from TRBV7-8 and TRBJ2-3, with 9 bases aligning to TRBD1. V shed 3 bases and J 6 bases; nucleotides not matched to a gene: 7. CDR1 and CDR2 from the germline V gene are SGHVS and FQNEAQ. This CDR3 spans 15 amino acids.

V is TRBV10-3 and J is TRBJ1-2; 9 nucleotides line up with TRBD1. The CDR3 contains 16 residues. Germline V gives CDR1 ENHRY, CDR2 SYGVKD. V was pared by 6 bases and J by 8 bases, with 16 bases of the junction left unmatched. The CDR3 loop reads CAISVGPQGQGRGYTF. In DNA, the CDR3 is TGTGCCATCAGCGTTGGACCCCAGGGACAGGGACGAGGCTACACCTTC.

The genes are TRBV18 and TRBJ2-1; TRBD1 aligns across 8 bases. The germline V gene has CDR1 KGHSH and CDR2 LQKENI. The CDR3 spans 16 residues. With 2 bases clipped from V and 0 bases from J, the junction kept 3 bases outside the gene matches. The DNA of the CDR3 is TGTGCCAGCTCACCAGGGGACAGGATCTCCTACAATGAGCAGTTCTTC. Its translation is CASSPGDRISYNEQFF.

This clone was observed a single time. This sequence joins TRBV9 and TRBJ2-7; TRBD2 matches 8 bases. Trimming removed 0 bases from V and 2 bases from J; junction bases left unmatched: 7. Germline values: CDR1 SGDLS, CDR2 YYNGEE. This CDR3 is built from 16 residues. The CDR3 loop reads CASSVDAGSGTYEQYF. The CDR3 DNA sequence: TGTGCCAGCAGCGTAGACGCTGGTAGCGGGACCTACGAGCAGTACTTC.

In nucleotides, the CDR3 is TGCGCCAGCAGCTTGGGACTAGCGGGGAGGACCGGGGAGCTGTTTTTT. As protein: CASSLGLAGRTGELFF. The chain uses TRBV5-1 and TRBJ2-2, with 11 bases aligning to TRBD2. V trimming: 0 bases; J trimming: 5 bases; junction bases outside the gene matches: 3. The CDR3 contains 16 residues. The germline V gene encodes CDR1 SGHRS and CDR2 YFSETQ.

This clone has a single count. The chain has TRBV5-1 and TRBJ2-7; 8 bases line up with TRBD1. The CDR3 consists of 15 residues. Germline V gene data show CDR1 as SGHRS and CDR2 as YFSETQ. V shed 4 bases and J 2 bases; nucleotides not matched to a gene: 8. CDR3 amino acids: CASSLRTGQAYEQYF. The CDR3 DNA follows: TGCGCCAGCAGCCTCCGGACAGGGCAAGCCTACGAGCAGTACTTC.

This sequence joins TRBV5-6 and TRBJ2-5; 9 positions match TRBD1. Germline-derived CDR1 and CDR2 are SGHDT and YYEEEE. CDR3 length: 15 residues. The junction had 1 base not matched to a gene; V was cut back by 0 bases and J by 1 base. CDR3 loop: CASSLGGQGQETQYF. The DNA for the CDR3 is TGTGCCAGCAGCTTGGGGGGACAGGGCCAAGAGACCCAGTACTTC.

The V call is TRBV5-1, the J call TRBJ1-2, with unresolved D. V shed 3 bases and J shed 2 bases, with 5 bases lying between them. The germline CDR1 and CDR2 sequences are SGHRS and YFSETQ. This CDR3 has 12 amino acids. As DNA, the CDR3 is TGCGCCAGCAGCTCCTCGAACTATGGCTACACCTTC. As protein: CASSSSNYGYTF.

The J gene is TRBJ2-1, the V gene TRBV27, with a weak D call TRBD1 (5 bases). V lost 2 bases, J lost 3 bases, and 20 bases lay in between. This CDR3 comprises 18 residues. Germline CDR1 reads MNHEY; CDR2 reads SMNVEV (reference sequence). The CDR3: CASSLRPQAFRRYNEQFF. The DNA of the CDR3 is TGTGCCAGCAGTTTAAGGCCACAGGCTTTTCGTCGCTACAATGAGCAGTTCTTC.

The chain has TRBV6-6 and TRBJ2-5, with TRBD1 identical over 7 bases. J lost 5 bases, V lost 6 bases, and 6 bases had no gene match. CDR1 and CDR2 from the germline V gene are MNHNY and SVGAGI (reference sequence). The CDR3 sequence is 13 residues long. The CDR3 is CASRPTGSETQYF. The CDR3, as DNA: TGTGCCAGCAGACCGACAGGGAGCGAGACCCAGTACTTC.

The chain combines TRBV9 with TRBJ1-4; tentative D call: TRBD1 (5 bases). The V gene lost 0 bases and the J gene lost 0 bases, with 9 bases spanning the gap. The CDR3 has 16 residues. Germline V CDR1 and CDR2: SGDLS, YYNGEE. DNA for the CDR3: TGTGCCAGCAGCGTAGGCCAGGGCCCAACTAATGAAAAACTGTTTTTT. Its protein product is CASSVGQGPTNEKLFF.

The gene calls are TRBV9 and TRBJ1-6; no definite D call. The V end was cut by 0 bases, the J end by 8 bases, with 33 bases between. The CDR3 consists of 22 residues. Germline V gene lookup returns CDR1 SGDLS and CDR2 YYNGEE. The chain's CDR3 is CASSVGVSGRFGARHDDSPLHF. DNA of the CDR3: TGTGCCAGCAGCGTAGGAGTGTCTGGTCGATTTGGCGCCAGGCACGACGATTCACCCCTCCACTTT.

The V call is TRBV5-1, the J call TRBJ2-1; 9 nucleotides align to TRBD2. This CDR3 spans 16 amino acids. Germline trimming cut 2 bases from V and 5 bases from J; bases unmatched to any gene: 8. Germline V gene sequence: CDR1 SGHRS, CDR2 YFSETQ. This chain's CDR3 is CASSFLSGLANNEQFF. CDR3 sequence (DNA): TGCGCCAGCAGCTTCCTATCGGGACTAGCTAACAATGAGCAGTTCTTC.

The chain combines TRBV18 with TRBJ2-2; D might be TRBD1 (5 bases). Germline assignment: CDR1 KGHSH and CDR2 LQKENI. Trimming pared 3 bases from V and 1 base from J, leaving 6 bases between. The CDR3 runs 14 residues. The CDR3 region has the DNA TGTGCCAGCTCACCGACAGTGAACACCGGGGAGCTGTTTTTT. Amino acid sequence: CASSPTVNTGELFF.

This clone was found a few times. V and J are TRBV18 and TRBJ1-3, with a weak D call TRBD1 (5 bases). The CDR3 consists of 13 residues. The V and J ends lost 4 bases and 5 bases respectively, with 9 bases between them. CDR1 and CDR2 (germline): KGHSH, LQKENI. The CDR3 DNA sequence: TGTGCCAGCTCACGGGCAGGGAGAAACACCATATATTTT. The encoded protein is CASSRAGRNTIYF.

The gene calls are TRBV29-1 and TRBJ2-2; D gene uncertain. V was cut by 7 bases and J by 5 bases, with 11 bases left in between. CDR3 length equals 12 residues. The germline gives CDR1 SQVTM, CDR2 ANQGSEA. The CDR3 DNA is TGCAGCGCGCACCTATGGACCGGGGAGCTGTTTTTT. Its protein is CSAHLWTGELFF.